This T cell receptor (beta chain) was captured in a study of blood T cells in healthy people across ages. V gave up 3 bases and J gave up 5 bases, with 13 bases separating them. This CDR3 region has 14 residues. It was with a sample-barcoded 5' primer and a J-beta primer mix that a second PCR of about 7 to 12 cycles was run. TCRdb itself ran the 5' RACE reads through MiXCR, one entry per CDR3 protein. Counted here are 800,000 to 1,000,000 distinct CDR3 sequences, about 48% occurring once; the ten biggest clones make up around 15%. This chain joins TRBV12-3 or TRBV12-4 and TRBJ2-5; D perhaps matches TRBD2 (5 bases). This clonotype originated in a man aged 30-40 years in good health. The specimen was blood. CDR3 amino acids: CASSLIEGVETQYF. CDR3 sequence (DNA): TGTGCCAGCAGTTTGATTGAGGGTGTGGAGACCCAGTACTTC.